The 12 T cell receptor beta chains given below trace back to one sample, sequenced in a study of T cells and Merkel cell carcinoma outcomes. TCRdb's copy holds only in-frame clones and misses some; the assay was immunoSEQ multiplex PCR. Counted here are more than 12,000 clones, 92% occurring once; the ten biggest clones make up 2%. Sequencing was performed on tumor tissue from Merkel cell carcinoma. The source of these receptors is a human donor with Merkel cell carcinoma.

This clone was seen only once. The genes are TRBV19 and TRBJ1-5; D is unresolved. Germline V lookup: CDR1 LNHDA, CDR2 SQIVND (reference sequence). V was pared by 4 bases and J by 6 bases, with 10 bases between. The CDR3 has 13 amino acids. CDR3 loop: CASSRERGQPQHF. The CDR3 bases are TGTGCCAGTAGTAGGGAGCGCGGTCAGCCCCAGCATTTT.

The V call is TRBV5-1, the J call TRBJ2-3; D possibly corresponds to TRBD1 (5 bases). The germline V gene has CDR1 SGHRS and CDR2 YFSETQ. V shed 1 base and J shed 6 bases, with 18 bases lying between them. This CDR3 is 16 amino acids long. The CDR3 spells CASSLQSTASLDTQYF. The CDR3 DNA reads as TGCGCCAGCAGCTTGCAATCGACAGCCTCCCTGGATACGCAGTATTTT.

The chain carries TRBV11-3 and TRBJ1-6, with 7 bases matching TRBD1. With V trimmed by 7 bases and J by 7 bases, 4 bases remained unmatched. CDR3 length equals 13 residues. CDR1 is SGHNT and CDR2 is YENEEA in the germline V gene. As DNA, the CDR3 is TGTGCCAGCAAGGGACAGAGCAATTCACCCCTCCACTTT. This encodes CASKGQSNSPLHF.

This chain connects TRBV18 to TRBJ2-5, with D tentatively TRBD2 (6 bases). Trimming pared 1 base from V and 3 bases from J, leaving 6 bases between. CDR1 and CDR2 from the germline V gene are KGHSH and LQKENI. The CDR3 loop spans 13 amino acids. CDR3 amino acids: CASSPQREETQYF. Written as DNA, the CDR3 is TGTGCCAGCTCACCACAGCGGGAAGAGACCCAGTACTTC.

This clone was counted once. The V and J genes are TRBV11-2 and TRBJ1-1; no definite D call. Trimming took off 5 bases at V and 1 base at J, with 8 bases between the two ends. CDR1 is SGHAT and CDR2 is FQNNGV in the germline V gene. CDR3 length equals 13 residues. Here the CDR3 reads CASSLTQNTEAFF. CDR3 DNA: TGTGCCAGCAGCCTCACACAGAACACTGAAGCTTTCTTT. Looking up the rest from reference TRBV11-2 and TRBJ1-1 gives the full variable domain: EAGVAQSPRYKIIEKRQSVAFWCNPISGHATLYWYQQILGQGPKLLIQFQNNGVVDDSQLPKDRFSAERLKGVDSTLKIQPAKLEDSAVYLCASSLTQNTEAFFGQGTRLTVV.

This clone appeared a few times. DNA of the CDR3: TGTGCCAGCAGTGGCAGGGCTGAAGCTTTCTTT. It translates to CASSGRAEAFF. The chain links TRBV2 to TRBJ1-1, with D perhaps matching TRBD1 (5 bases). V was trimmed by 4 bases and J by 6 bases, leaving 6 bases between them. The V gene's germline CDR1 is SNHLY and CDR2 FYNNEI. The CDR3 length is 11 residues.

The chain combines TRBV11-1 with TRBJ1-1, with unresolved D. Germline V gene sequence: CDR1 SGHAT, CDR2 FQDESV (reference sequence). The CDR3 sequence is 14 residues long. V was pared by 3 bases and J by 1 base, with 9 bases between. CDR3 nucleotide sequence: TGTGCCAGCAGCTTGGTGTTAGGGAACACTGAAGCTTTCTTT. Its translation is CASSLVLGNTEAFF.

This clone was recorded only once. This chain joins TRBV7-9 and TRBJ1-4; D not certain. Trimming took off 5 bases at V and 5 bases at J, with 12 bases between the two ends. Germline loops: CDR1 SEHNR, CDR2 FQNEAQ (reference sequence). The CDR3 runs to 14 residues. The CDR3 protein is CASSPRTENEKLFF. The CDR3, as DNA: TGTGCCAGCAGCCCCAGAACAGAGAATGAAAAACTGTTTTTT.

V and J are TRBV7-9 and TRBJ2-2; 8 bases fit TRBD2. V shed 3 bases, J shed 2 bases, and the junction held 8 bases outside the gene matches. Germline CDR1 is SEHNR and CDR2 is FQNEAQ (reference sequence). This CDR3 spans 17 amino acids. CDR3 amino acids: CASSFTALAGNTGELFF. The DNA for the CDR3 is TGTGCCAGCAGCTTCACCGCTCTAGCGGGTAACACCGGGGAGCTGTTTTTT.

This clone was seen just once. The V gene is TRBV7-6, the J gene TRBJ1-5; no clear D gene. V lost 3 bases to trimming and J lost 1 base, with 10 bases between them. CDR1 is SGHVS, CDR2 FNYEAQ, per germline. The CDR3 spans 15 residues. CDR3 nucleotide sequence: TGTGCCAGCAGCTTGCGCACCGGCAGCAATCAGCCCCAGCATTTT. As protein: CASSLRTGSNQPQHF. The complete variable domain, with remaining parts taken from reference TRBV7-6 and TRBJ1-5, reads GAGVSQSPRYKVTKRGQDVALRCDPISGHVSLYWYRQALGQGPEFLTYFNYEAQQDKSGLPNDRFSAERPEGSISTLTIQRTEQRDSAMYRCASSLRTGSNQPQHFGDGTRLSIL.

This clone was counted once. The chain combines TRBV7-8 with TRBJ1-4; 10 bases are a match to TRBD1. Trimming took 1 base from V and 3 from J; bases not matched to a gene: 11. Looked up from germline, CDR1 is SGHVS and CDR2 is FQNEAQ. The CDR3 has 19 residues. The chain's CDR3 is CASSLGGRDRGEANEKLFF. CDR3 nucleotides: TGTGCCAGCAGCTTAGGGGGCCGGGACAGGGGCGAAGCTAATGAAAAACTGTTTTTT.

V gene TRBV5-1 combines with J gene TRBJ2-6; 7 bases are a match to TRBD1. CDR1 is SGHRS, CDR2 YFSETQ, per germline. With 4 bases clipped from V and 4 bases from J, the junction kept 5 bases outside the gene matches. CDR3 length: 15 amino acids. In DNA, the CDR3 is TGCGCCAGCAGCGGTAGGGGGCGCGGGGCCAACGTCCTGACTTTC. This encodes CASSGRGRGANVLTF. Filled out from reference TRBV5-1 and TRBJ2-6, the complete variable domain reads KAGVTQTPRYLIKTRGQQVTLSCSPISGHRSVSWYQQTPGQGLQFLFEYFSETQRNKGNFPGRFSGRQFSNSRSEMNVSTLELGDSALYLCASSGRGRGANVLTFGAGSRLTVL.